These T cell receptor beta chains were read from a single sample in a study of T-cell reconstitution after alpha-beta-depleted transplantation in children. TCRdb recomputed calls from the PCR reads with MiXCR, one row per CDR3 protein. This table holds a few hundred thousand distinct CDR3 sequences, 13% found once. This material consisted of PBMCs, mostly from graft donor cells, taken 360 days after TCRalphabeta/CD19-depleted stem cell transplant. These receptors all stem from a male patient between 5 and 17 years old who had a stem cell transplant for acute myeloid leukemia, so the T cells may come from the graft donor. The CDR3 runs from the conserved cysteine through the conserved F or W. The order of the fields is J gene, D gene, V gene, clone size, CDR3 DNA, CDR3 protein. The D gene is left open where the match is weak. Not every row has a clone size; where given, it reads once, few, many or a size class.

j_call: TRBJ2-1
d_call: -
v_call: TRBV29-1
clone_size: few
cdr3_nt: TGCAGCGTTGAAGGTAGCCCGGTAGCCTTCAATGAGCAGTTCTTC
cdr3_aa: CSVEGSPVAFNEQFF

j_call: TRBJ2-3
d_call: -
v_call: TRBV9
clone_size: -
cdr3_nt: TGTGCCAGCAGCGAACGTCCCACCGGAGATACGCAGTATTTT
cdr3_aa: CASSERPTGDTQYF

j_call: TRBJ2-1
d_call: TRBD2
v_call: TRBV6-5
clone_size: few
cdr3_nt: TGTGCCAGCAGTTACTCGATCGTGGGAGGGCCGGATGAGCAGTTCTTC
cdr3_aa: CASSYSIVGGPDEQFF

j_call: TRBJ2-3
d_call: -
v_call: TRBV18
clone_size: many
cdr3_nt: TGTGCCGCCGGAGAGGGTCGAACAGATACGCAGTATTTT
cdr3_aa: CAAGEGRTDTQYF

j_call: TRBJ1-2
d_call: -
v_call: TRBV18
clone_size: few
cdr3_nt: TGTGCCAGCTCACCACGGAGCCTTGGCGACTATGGCTACACCTTC
cdr3_aa: CASSPRSLGDYGYTF

j_call: TRBJ2-7
d_call: TRBD1
v_call: TRBV19
clone_size: -
cdr3_nt: TGTGCCAGTAGTCCTTACATCGGGACAGTCTCCTACGAGCAGCACTTC
cdr3_aa: CASSPYIGTVSYEQHF

j_call: TRBJ2-2
d_call: TRBD2
v_call: TRBV3-1
clone_size: many
cdr3_nt: TGTGCCAGCAGCCCTCGACTAGCGGGACTAAGGCGCGGCACCGGGGAGCTGTTTTTT
cdr3_aa: CASSPRLAGLRRGTGELFF

j_call: TRBJ1-2
d_call: TRBD1
v_call: TRBV7-9
clone_size: -
cdr3_nt: TGTGCCAGCAGCTTAGTTCACAGGGGGAGATCTGGCTACACCTTC
cdr3_aa: CASSLVHRGRSGYTF

j_call: TRBJ2-1
d_call: TRBD2
v_call: TRBV20-1
clone_size: few
cdr3_nt: TGCAGTGCTAGCCCCCCTAGCGGAGGCTCCTACAATGAGCAGTTCTTC
cdr3_aa: CSASPPSGGSYNEQFF

j_call: TRBJ2-2
d_call: -
v_call: TRBV15
clone_size: -
cdr3_nt: TGTGCCACCGAAACAGGGCTAAACAGAAAAATTACCGGGGAGCTGTTTTTT
cdr3_aa: CATETGLNRKITGELFF

j_call: TRBJ2-3
d_call: TRBD2
v_call: TRBV7-2
clone_size: -
cdr3_nt: TGTGCCAGCAGCTTAGCGGGAGGGCACCACACAGATACGCAGTATTTT
cdr3_aa: CASSLAGGHHTDTQYF

j_call: TRBJ2-3
d_call: -
v_call: TRBV7-2
clone_size: -
cdr3_nt: TGTGCCAGCAGCTTAGTTCCCCTTAGGGGGAACACAGATACGCAGTATTTT
cdr3_aa: CASSLVPLRGNTDTQYF

j_call: TRBJ1-2
d_call: -
v_call: TRBV20-1
clone_size: few
cdr3_nt: TGCAGGAGCAGGGGACCCTATGGCTACACCTTC
cdr3_aa: CRSRGPYGYTF

j_call: TRBJ2-3
d_call: -
v_call: TRBV3-1
clone_size: many
cdr3_nt: TGTGCCAGCAGCCAGGACCATTGGAAGTATTTT
cdr3_aa: CASSQDHWKYF

j_call: TRBJ1-3
d_call: -
v_call: TRBV20-1
clone_size: many
cdr3_nt: TGCAGTGCTCCCGTGGGAAACACCATATATTTT
cdr3_aa: CSAPVGNTIYF

j_call: TRBJ2-1
d_call: -
v_call: TRBV12-3/TRBV12-4
clone_size: -
cdr3_nt: TGTGCCAGCAGCCGCCTCTTGCCCCTCGGCTACAATGAGCAGTTCTTC
cdr3_aa: CASSRLLPLGYNEQFF

j_call: TRBJ2-1
d_call: TRBD2
v_call: TRBV7-6
clone_size: few
cdr3_nt: TGTGCCAGCAGCTTATCGCGTCTAGCGGGAGGGCCAATCTACAATGAGCAGTTCTTC
cdr3_aa: CASSLSRLAGGPIYNEQFF

j_call: TRBJ1-2
d_call: TRBD1
v_call: TRBV9
clone_size: -
cdr3_nt: TGTGCCAGCAGCGGAATACAGGGGGATTATGGCTACACCTTC
cdr3_aa: CASSGIQGDYGYTF

j_call: TRBJ2-2
d_call: TRBD1
v_call: TRBV20-1
clone_size: few
cdr3_nt: TGCAGTGCTAGTGGGGGTAGGGGGCGGGTGTCCGGGGAGCTGTTTTTT
cdr3_aa: CSASGGRGRVSGELFF

j_call: TRBJ2-1
d_call: -
v_call: TRBV29-1
clone_size: many
cdr3_nt: TGCAGCGCCGTTGCAGGGATCGATGAGCAGTTCTTC
cdr3_aa: CSAVAGIDEQFF

j_call: TRBJ2-1
d_call: -
v_call: TRBV24-1
clone_size: -
cdr3_nt: TGTGCCACCAGTGATTTAAGAGGCTCCTACAATGAGCAGTTCTTC
cdr3_aa: CATSDLRGSYNEQFF

j_call: TRBJ2-5
d_call: TRBD2
v_call: TRBV28
clone_size: -
cdr3_nt: TGTGCCAGCAGTTTATTCGCGGGAGGTCCCCAAGAGACCCAGTACTTC
cdr3_aa: CASSLFAGGPQETQYF

j_call: TRBJ2-7
d_call: -
v_call: TRBV25-1
clone_size: many
cdr3_nt: TGTGCCAGCAGCGATAGGGACACCAGCTCCTACGAGCAGTACTTC
cdr3_aa: CASSDRDTSSYEQYF

j_call: TRBJ1-2
d_call: -
v_call: TRBV19
clone_size: -
cdr3_nt: TGTGCCTCCCACACAGGGATAGGTTACTATGGCTACACCTTC
cdr3_aa: CASHTGIGYYGYTF

j_call: TRBJ2-3
d_call: -
v_call: TRBV7-3
clone_size: -
cdr3_nt: TGTGCCAGCAGCCCCGGCTCAGGTGGGGCCACAGATACGCAGTATTTT
cdr3_aa: CASSPGSGGATDTQYF

j_call: TRBJ2-1
d_call: TRBD2
v_call: TRBV20-1
clone_size: -
cdr3_nt: TGCACTCTGACTAGCGGGAGGAGTGGGCACAAGGGGCAGTTCTTC
cdr3_aa: CTLTSGRSGHKGQFF

j_call: TRBJ1-1
d_call: TRBD1
v_call: TRBV6-5
clone_size: -
cdr3_nt: TGTGCCAGCGGGACAGGGGTTATGAACACTGAAGCTTTCTTT
cdr3_aa: CASGTGVMNTEAFF

j_call: TRBJ1-2
d_call: TRBD1
v_call: TRBV12-3/TRBV12-4
clone_size: many
cdr3_nt: TGTGCCAGCAGGCAGGGGGTGAACTATGGCTACACCTTC
cdr3_aa: CASRQGVNYGYTF

j_call: TRBJ1-3
d_call: TRBD1
v_call: TRBV9
clone_size: few
cdr3_nt: TGTGCCAGCAGCGTTGGTCCGGGGACAGGATCTGGAAACACCATATATTTT
cdr3_aa: CASSVGPGTGSGNTIYF

j_call: TRBJ2-7
d_call: -
v_call: TRBV28
clone_size: few
cdr3_nt: TGTGCCAGTTCCGGGACCACAAGCGAGCAGTACTTC
cdr3_aa: CASSGTTSEQYF

j_call: TRBJ2-2
d_call: TRBD2
v_call: TRBV6-1
clone_size: -
cdr3_nt: TGTGCCAGCAGTGAATGGCCGCTAGCGGGAGTTACCGGGGAGCTGTTTTTT
cdr3_aa: CASSEWPLAGVTGELFF

j_call: TRBJ2-2
d_call: -
v_call: TRBV29-1
clone_size: many
cdr3_nt: TGCAGCGCTGAGGTATACACCGGGGAGCTGTTTTTT
cdr3_aa: CSAEVYTGELFF

j_call: TRBJ2-1
d_call: -
v_call: TRBV7-3
clone_size: -
cdr3_nt: TGTGCCAGCAGCAAAACCCCGGGGGTAGCGGAGCAGTTCTTC
cdr3_aa: CASSKTPGVAEQFF

j_call: TRBJ2-5
d_call: -
v_call: TRBV12-3/TRBV12-4
clone_size: few
cdr3_nt: TGTGCCAGCAGTCCCCCGGGGAATCCGTACCAAGAGACCCAGTACTTC
cdr3_aa: CASSPPGNPYQETQYF

j_call: TRBJ1-2
d_call: -
v_call: TRBV15
clone_size: few
cdr3_nt: TGTGCCACCAGCAGAGCCCAGGGTTATGGCTACACCTTC
cdr3_aa: CATSRAQGYGYTF